The clone carrying this T cell receptor (beta chain) was counted between two and nine times. Its antigen is still unknown. Expressed TCRB transcripts were sequenced because the entire RNA isolate underwent reverse transcription. Assay used: immunoSEQ multiplex PCR; TCRdb lists only in-frame clones, some missing. Seen here are 640,000 or so clones, about an eighth observed once, and the top ten hold less than 0.025%. This record comes from a study of beta chain features in type 1 diabetes. Study outcomes and limitations: It was among patients, rather than healthy donors, that naive, central memory and Treg TCRB repertoires appeared more similar. A moderate, significant TCRB CDR3 shortening appeared in type 1 diabetes across four CD4+ subsets. In type 1 diabetes patients, VDJ junctions had fewer insertions; deletions at these junctions were more frequent.

The CDR3 consists of 15 residues. Germline-derived CDR1 and CDR2 are MNHEY and SMNVEV (reference sequence). V was clipped by 6 bases and J by 4 bases; unmatched bases: 12. The rearrangement uses TRBV27 and TRBJ2-7, with TRBD1 identical over 7 bases. This receptor was obtained from a man between 18 and 29 years old with type 1 diabetes. Specimen: naive CD4+ T cells from blood. The CDR3 is CASSITEGARYEQYF. The CDR3 DNA follows: TGTGCCAGCAGCATTACCGAGGGGGCGCGGTACGAGCAGTACTTC.